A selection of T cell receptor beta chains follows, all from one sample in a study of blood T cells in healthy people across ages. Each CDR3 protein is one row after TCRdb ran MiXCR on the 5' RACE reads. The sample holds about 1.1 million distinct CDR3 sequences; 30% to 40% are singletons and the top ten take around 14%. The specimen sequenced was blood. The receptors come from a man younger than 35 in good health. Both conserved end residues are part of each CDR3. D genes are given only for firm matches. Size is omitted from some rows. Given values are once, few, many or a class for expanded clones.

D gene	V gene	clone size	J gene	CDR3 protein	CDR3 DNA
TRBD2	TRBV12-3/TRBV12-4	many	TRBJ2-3	CASRPSMGGVTDTQYF	TGTGCCAGCAGACCCTCAATGGGGGGGGTCACAGATACGCAGTATTTT
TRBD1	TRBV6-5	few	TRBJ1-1	CASSYRGDRGWDTEAFF	TGTGCCAGCAGTTACCGGGGGGACAGGGGTTGGGACACTGAAGCTTTCTTT
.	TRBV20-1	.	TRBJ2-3	CSAWVGPSTDTQYF	TGCAGTGCTTGGGTGGGGCCTAGCACAGATACGCAGTATTTT
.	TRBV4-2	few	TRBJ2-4	CASSPGARGLVTKNIQYF	TGTGCCAGCAGCCCCGGCGCAAGGGGACTCGTAACCAAAAACATTCAGTACTTC
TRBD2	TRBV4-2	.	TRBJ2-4	CASSQDNREGQYF	TGTGCCAGCAGCCAAGATAACCGGGAGGGACAGTACTTC
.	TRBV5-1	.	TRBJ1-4	CASSSTVGHEKLFF	TGCGCCAGCAGTTCTACAGTTGGACATGAAAAACTGTTTTTT
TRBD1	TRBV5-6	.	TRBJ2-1	CASSWRTGGIYNEQFF	TGTGCCAGCAGCTGGAGGACAGGGGGTATTTACAATGAGCAGTTCTTC
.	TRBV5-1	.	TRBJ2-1	CASRAGFNNEQFF	TGCGCCAGCAGGGCAGGGTTCAACAATGAGCAGTTCTTC
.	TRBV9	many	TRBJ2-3	CASSAGRGTRSTDTQYF	TGTGCCAGCAGCGCGGGACGGGGAACTAGGAGCACAGATACGCAGTATTTT
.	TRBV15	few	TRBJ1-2	CATSMSGGGYTF	TGTGCCACCAGCATGAGCGGGGGCGGCTACACCTTC
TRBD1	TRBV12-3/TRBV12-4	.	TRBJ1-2	CASSAGKDRVWYGYTF	TGTGCCAGCAGTGCGGGGAAGGACAGGGTGTGGTATGGCTACACCTTC
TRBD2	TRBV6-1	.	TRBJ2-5	CAMRTSGTETQYF	TGTGCCATGCGGACTAGCGGGACAGAGACCCAGTACTTC
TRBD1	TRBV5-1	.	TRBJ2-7	CASSPGTAAPYEQYF	TGCGCCAGCAGCCCTGGGACAGCTGCGCCCTACGAGCAGTACTTC
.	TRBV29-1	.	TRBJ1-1	CSVDLQGWGTEAFF	TGCAGCGTTGATCTACAGGGTTGGGGGACTGAAGCTTTCTTT
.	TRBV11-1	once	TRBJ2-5	CASSPPGVSIQYF	TGTGCCAGCAGCCCCCCAGGGGTATCGATTCAGTACTTC
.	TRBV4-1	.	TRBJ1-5	CASSQGEGNQPQHF	TGCGCCAGCAGCCAAGGCGAAGGGAATCAGCCCCAGCATTTT
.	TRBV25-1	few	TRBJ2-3	CAAQMARSTDTQYF	TGTGCCGCCCAAATGGCACGGAGCACAGATACGCAGTATTTT
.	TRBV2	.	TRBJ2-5	CASSPQLQQETQYF	TGTGCCAGCAGTCCACAGCTCCAGCAAGAGACCCAGTACTTC
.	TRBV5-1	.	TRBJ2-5	CASSLDGPGTQYF	TGCGCCAGCAGCTTGGACGGTCCGGGGACCCAGTACTTC
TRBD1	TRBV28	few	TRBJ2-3	CASSDRGLADTQYF	TGTGCCAGCAGCGACAGGGGGCTAGCAGATACGCAGTATTTT
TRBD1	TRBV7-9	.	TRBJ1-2	CASSPHIPGQGGYGYTF	TGTGCCAGCAGTCCCCATATACCGGGACAGGGAGGCTATGGCTACACCTTC
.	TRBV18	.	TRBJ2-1	CASSPPALSYNEQFF	TGTGCCAGCTCACCCCCCGCACTCTCCTACAATGAGCAGTTCTTC
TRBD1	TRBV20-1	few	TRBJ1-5	CSARDLRTGGYQPQHF	TGCAGTGCTAGAGATCTCCGGACAGGGGGTTATCAGCCCCAGCATTTT
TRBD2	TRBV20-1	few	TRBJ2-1	CSARAGGHNEQFF	TGCAGTGCTAGAGCGGGGGGGCATAATGAGCAGTTCTTC
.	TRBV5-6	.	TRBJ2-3	CASRREAGLDTQYF	TGTGCCAGCAGAAGGGAGGCCGGGTTAGATACGCAGTATTTT
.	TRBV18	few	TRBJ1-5	CASSPSAGQNQPQHF	TGTGCCAGCTCACCGAGCGCGGGACAAAATCAGCCCCAGCATTTT
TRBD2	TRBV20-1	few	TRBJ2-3	CSARSGGVIDTQYF	TGCAGTGCTCGGAGCGGGGGGGTAATAGATACGCAGTATTTT
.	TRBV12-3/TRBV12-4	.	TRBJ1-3	CASRPRGNSGNTIYF	TGTGCCAGCAGACCAAGGGGCAACTCTGGAAACACCATATATTTT
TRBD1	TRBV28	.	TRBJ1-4	CASTLPGQGIPNEKLFF	TGTGCCAGCACCCTCCCGGGACAGGGGATACCTAATGAAAAACTGTTTTTT
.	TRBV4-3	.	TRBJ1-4	CASSLGPSRGPNEKLFF	TGCGCCAGCAGCCTGGGCCCATCCCGAGGGCCTAATGAAAAACTGTTTTTT
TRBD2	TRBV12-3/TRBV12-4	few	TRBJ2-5	CASRQTSGLEQYF	TGTGCCAGCAGACAGACTAGCGGCCTAGAGCAGTACTTC
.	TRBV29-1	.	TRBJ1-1	CGRQGQTEAFF	TGCGGCCGGCAGGGTCAAACTGAAGCTTTCTTT
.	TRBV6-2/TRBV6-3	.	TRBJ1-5	CATDRDTNQPQHF	TGTGCCACCGACCGGGACACCAATCAGCCCCAGCATTTT
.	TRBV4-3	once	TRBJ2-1	CASSQDYGLAGETQFF	TGCGCCAGCAGCCAAGATTATGGCCTCGCAGGAGAGACCCAGTTCTTC
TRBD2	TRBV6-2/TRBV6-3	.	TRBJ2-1	CASSLGTSGGPMNNNEQFF	TGTGCCAGCAGTCTCGGGACTAGCGGGGGCCCTATGAATAACAATGAGCAGTTCTTC
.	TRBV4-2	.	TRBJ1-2	CASSQDAGYGYTF	TGTGCCAGCAGCCAAGATGCAGGGTATGGCTACACCTTC
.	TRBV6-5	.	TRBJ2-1	CASSYSPGPSYNEQFF	TGTGCCAGCAGTTACTCGCCAGGGCCGTCCTACAATGAGCAGTTCTTC